These 32 T cell receptor beta chains share one sample of origin, sequenced in a study of control samples from healthy donors and cancer patients. Profiled with immunoSEQ multiplex PCR; TCRdb holds only in-frame clones, not every one. The table lists over 60,000 clones, almost 85% of them singletons. Sequencing was performed on blood. The receptors originated from a man aged 40-49 years in good health.

V usage is TRBV4-3 and J usage is TRBJ2-3, with D tentatively TRBD1 (6 bases). The CDR3 totals 15 residues. Trimming pared 0 bases from V and 2 bases from J, leaving 9 bases between. Germline assignment: CDR1 LGHNA and CDR2 YSLEER. In nucleotides, the CDR3 is TGCGCCAGCAGCCAAGAGGGGGCTGACACAGATACGCAGTATTTT. It is translated as CASSQEGADTDTQYF.

The V and J genes are TRBV6-5 and TRBJ1-6; TRBD1 might be the D (5 bases). This CDR3 has 16 amino acids. From germline, CDR1 is MNHEY and CDR2 SVGAGI. V was trimmed by 2 bases and J by 5 bases, leaving 13 bases between them. The chain's CDR3 is CASSYEVGLDNSPLHF. CDR3 bases: TGTGCCAGCAGTTACGAGGTGGGGCTAGATAATTCACCCCTCCACTTT.

V gene TRBV15 combines with J gene TRBJ2-5; D could derive from TRBD1 or TRBD2 (6 bases each). The ends were cut back, 1 base at V and 5 bases at J, with 17 bases in the middle. The CDR3 length is 16 residues. The germline gives CDR1 LNHNV, CDR2 YYDKDF (reference sequence). The CDR3 is CATSRGGAGYTETQYF. As DNA, the CDR3 is TGTGCCACCAGCAGAGGGGGGGCAGGGTATACGGAGACCCAGTACTTC.

V usage is TRBV6-2 or TRBV6-3 and J usage is TRBJ2-7; D unclear. Trimming pared 2 bases from V and 2 bases from J, leaving 4 bases between. Per the germline V gene, CDR1 is MNHEY and CDR2 is SVGEGT. This CDR3 has 12 amino acids. This chain's CDR3 is CASSYVTYEQYF. The CDR3 DNA reads as TGTGCCAGCAGTTACGTAACCTACGAGCAGTACTTC.

V gene TRBV4-3 combines with J gene TRBJ2-5; TRBD2 aligns across 11 bases. V was pared by 3 bases and J by 1 base, with 7 bases of the junction left unmatched. This CDR3 contains 17 residues. Germline CDR1 and CDR2: LGHNA and YSLEER. DNA for the CDR3: TGCGCCAGCAGCCAGCGACTAGCGGGGACCCGCCAAGAGACCCAGTACTTC. It is translated as CASSQRLAGTRQETQYF.

The chain employs TRBV7-9 and TRBJ2-7; D not certain. Trimming removed 5 bases at V and 5 bases at J, with 16 bases between. Germline loops: CDR1 SEHNR, CDR2 FQNEAQ (reference sequence). The CDR3 has 14 residues. CDR3 sequence (DNA): TGTGCCAGCAGCCCACCGCAGTCTGGAAACGAGCAGTACTTC. Residues: CASSPPQSGNEQYF.

This rearrangement joins TRBV11-3 to TRBJ2-2; the D gene is possibly TRBD1 (6 bases). V gave up 5 bases and J gave up 3 bases, with 19 bases separating them. This CDR3 region has 17 residues. CDR1 SGHNT and CDR2 YENEEA come from the germline V gene. The CDR3 DNA follows: TGTGCCAGCAGCGACAGTACAGGGAGTTTAGACACCGGGGAGCTGTTTTTT. Translating it yields CASSDSTGSLDTGELFF.

V gene TRBV5-1 combines with J gene TRBJ1-5; a weak D match, TRBD1 (5 bases). Trimming shortened V by 4 bases and J by 4 bases, and 12 bases separated the two germline ends. CDR3 length: 14 residues. From germline, CDR1 is SGHRS and CDR2 YFSETQ. The CDR3 DNA sequence: TGCGCCAGCAGCCCCTGGGGGGAGAATCAGCCCCAGCATTTT. Encoded protein: CASSPWGENQPQHF.

CDR3 region: CASSLAAGLGEQYF. The CDR3, as DNA: TGCGCCAGCAGCTTGGCAGCGGGACTCGGCGAGCAGTACTTC. The gene calls are TRBV5-1 and TRBJ2-7; TRBD2 aligns across 7 bases. CDR3 length: 14 amino acids. Germline CDR1 is SGHRS and CDR2 is YFSETQ. Losses at the gene ends were 0 bases for V and 6 bases for J; bases not matched to a gene: 6.

The rearrangement joins TRBV6-2 or TRBV6-3 to TRBJ2-1, with TRBD1 matching over 9 bases. CDR1 is MNHEY and CDR2 is SVGEGT in the germline V gene. There are 17 residues in the CDR3. J was trimmed by 5 bases and V by 2 bases; bases with no gene match: 10. CDR3: CASSYPITRQGDNEQFF. The CDR3 DNA reads TGTGCCAGCAGTTACCCCATCACGAGACAGGGGGACAATGAGCAGTTCTTC.

The chain joins TRBV25-1 to TRBJ1-1; TRBD1 matches 7 bases. CDR3 length equals 15 residues. The V gene end was trimmed by 5 bases and the J gene end by 1 base; junction bases not matched to a gene: 7. Germline V lookup: CDR1 MGHDK, CDR2 SYGVNS. The CDR3 here is CASSHTGVSNTEAFF. Here the CDR3 DNA reads TGTGCCAGCAGTCATACAGGGGTATCGAACACTGAAGCTTTCTTT.

This clone appeared once. V gene TRBV24-1 combines with J gene TRBJ2-7; no reliable D call. The germline CDR1 and CDR2 sequences are KGHDR and SFDVKD. This CDR3 has 17 residues. V shed 0 bases and J shed 2 bases, with 16 bases lying between them. The CDR3 spells CATSDLGRTRTPYEQYF. The CDR3 nucleotides are TGTGCCACCAGTGATTTGGGCAGGACCCGAACCCCCTACGAGCAGTACTTC.

V usage is TRBV5-1 and J usage is TRBJ1-3; 8 nucleotides match TRBD1. Germline V gene lookup returns CDR1 SGHRS and CDR2 YFSETQ. J lost 0 bases, V lost 5 bases, and 13 bases had no gene match. The CDR3 runs to 18 residues. CDR3 residues: CASSQRSMGQASGNTIYF. CDR3 nucleotide sequence: TGCGCCAGCAGTCAGAGGAGTATGGGACAGGCCTCTGGAAACACCATATATTTT.

V usage is TRBV29-1 and J usage is TRBJ1-1, with D unclear. This CDR3 is built from 12 residues. V was pared by 3 bases and J by 1 base, with 6 bases between. CDR1 and CDR2 from the germline V gene are SQVTM and ANQGSEA. The CDR3 spells CSVEVGNTEAFF. Here the CDR3 DNA reads TGCAGCGTTGAGGTGGGGAACACTGAAGCTTTCTTT.

DNA for the CDR3: TGTGCCAGCAGCCGCGGGGTGACTAGCGGGACACACAATGAGCAGTTCTTC. The encoded protein is CASSRGVTSGTHNEQFF. The chain carries TRBV3-1 (or the pseudogene TRBV3-2) and TRBJ2-1; TRBD2 matches at 11 bases. The CDR3 covers 17 residues. Germline CDR1 LGHDT, CDR2 YNNKEL (reference sequence). The ends lost 4 bases at V and 5 bases at J; junction bases unmatched: 10.

This chain uses TRBV9 with TRBJ2-2; TRBD1 or TRBD2 may be the D gene (6 bases each). The germline V and J ends were trimmed by 0 bases and 5 bases, with 11 bases remaining between them. In germline, CDR1 is SGDLS, CDR2 YYNGEE. There are 15 residues in the CDR3. The CDR3, as DNA: TGTGCCAGCAGCGTAGTGAGGGGGGTAACCGGGGAGCTGTTTTTT. Protein sequence: CASSVVRGVTGELFF.

V usage is TRBV11-3 and J usage is TRBJ2-3; D remains unclear. Looked up from germline, CDR1 is SGHNT and CDR2 is YENEEA. The CDR3 is made up of 12 amino acids. The ends were cut back, 5 bases at V and 0 bases at J, with 3 bases in the middle. CDR3 amino acids: CASSTSTDTQYF. The CDR3 coding sequence is TGTGCCAGCAGCACAAGCACAGATACGCAGTATTTT.

The chain employs TRBV11-1 and TRBJ2-7; possible D gene TRBD1, 5 bases. CDR3 length: 11 amino acids. Trimming pared 4 bases from V and 6 bases from J, leaving 7 bases between. Germline assignment: CDR1 SGHAT and CDR2 FQDESV (reference sequence). The CDR3 region is CASSWGREQYF. The CDR3 nucleotides are TGTGCCAGCAGCTGGGGCCGCGAGCAGTACTTC. Using reference TRBV11-1 and TRBJ2-7 for the parts outside the CDR3, the full variable domain is EAEVAQSPRYKITEKSQAVAFWCDPISGHATLYWYRQILGQGPELLVQFQDESVVDDSQLPKDRFSAERLKGVDSTLKIQPAELGDSAMYLCASSWGREQYFGPGTRLTVT.

This clone has ten or more counts. J is TRBJ2-2 and V is TRBV6-4; 9 bases fit TRBD2. The J segment lost 5 bases and the V segment lost 0 bases, leaving 7 bases of the junction unmatched. CDR3 length: 17 residues. CDR1 and CDR2 (germline): MRHNA, SNTAGT. CDR3 nucleotide sequence: TGTGCCAGCAGTGACTCAGTAGCGGGAGAAGTTACCGGGGAGCTGTTTTTT. It specifies CASSDSVAGEVTGELFF.

The chain recombines TRBV9 with TRBJ2-2, with 10 positions matching TRBD2. CDR3 size: 21 residues. Germline CDR1 reads SGDLS; CDR2 reads YYNGEE. With 5 bases clipped from V and 4 bases from J, the junction kept 23 bases outside the gene matches. The CDR3 is CASSSGGGATLAGASTGELFF. CDR3 nucleotides: TGTGCCAGCAGTTCGGGGGGAGGGGCCACGCTAGCGGGAGCTAGCACCGGGGAGCTGTTTTTT.

The chain carries TRBV18 and TRBJ1-5; TRBD1 is a possible D gene (5 bases). CDR3 length equals 13 residues. Germline CDR1 KGHSH, CDR2 LQKENI. V lost 3 bases to trimming and J lost 5 bases, with 8 bases between them. CDR3 sequence: CASSPTVDQPQHF. Written as DNA, the CDR3 is TGTGCCAGCTCACCGACAGTAGATCAGCCCCAGCATTTT. Full variable domain (remainder filled in from reference TRBV18 and TRBJ1-5): NAGVMQNPRHLVRRRGQEARLRCSPMKGHSHVYWYRQLPEEGLKFMVYLQKENIIDESGMPKERFSAEFPKEGPSILRIQQVVRGDSAAYFCASSPTVDQPQHFGDGTRLSIL.

This chain links TRBV5-1 with TRBJ2-6, with D maybe TRBD1 (6 bases). Trimming shortened V by 4 bases and J by 0 bases, and 11 bases separated the two germline ends. CDR3 length: 16 amino acids. CDR1 is SGHRS, CDR2 YFSETQ, per germline. Here the CDR3 reads CASSKDSSSGANVLTF. The CDR3 DNA is TGCGCCAGCAGCAAGGACAGCTCCTCTGGGGCCAACGTCCTGACTTTC. Variable domain in full (rest from reference TRBV5-1 and TRBJ2-6): KAGVTQTPRYLIKTRGQQVTLSCSPISGHRSVSWYQQTPGQGLQFLFEYFSETQRNKGNFPGRFSGRQFSNSRSEMNVSTLELGDSALYLCASSKDSSSGANVLTFGAGSRLTVL.

The chain recombines TRBV3-1 (or the pseudogene TRBV3-2) with TRBJ1-2; no clear D. Looked up from germline, CDR1 is LGHDT and CDR2 is YNNKEL (reference sequence). V lost 0 bases, J lost 6 bases, and 11 bases lay in between. The CDR3 runs to 14 residues. CDR3 amino acids: CASSQDRGINGYTF. For the CDR3, the DNA is TGTGCCAGCAGCCAAGATCGCGGGATCAATGGCTACACCTTC.

This clone has a handful of counts. The chain couples TRBV2 to TRBJ2-1; 8 nucleotides align to TRBD1. The CDR3 has 13 amino acids. The germline V gene has CDR1 SNHLY and CDR2 FYNNEI. The ends lost 6 bases at V and 5 bases at J; junction bases unmatched: 3. For the CDR3, the DNA is TGTGCCAGCAGCAGGGGGCTGAACAATGAGCAGTTCTTC. Amino acids: CASSRGLNNEQFF.

This clone appeared a single time. The genes are TRBV7-6 and TRBJ2-5, with 11 bases identical to TRBD2. This CDR3 has 17 residues. The germline gives CDR1 SGHVS, CDR2 FNYEAQ. Trimming at V came to 1 base and at J to 4 bases, leaving 8 bases not matched to a gene. CDR3 in amino acids: CASSLEGSGRVGETQYF. The CDR3 region has the DNA TGTGCCAGCAGCTTAGAAGGTAGCGGGAGGGTAGGAGAGACCCAGTACTTC.

The genes are TRBV4-2 and TRBJ2-1, with 11 nucleotides matching TRBD2. The CDR3 spans 17 residues. Germline V gives CDR1 LGHNA, CDR2 YNFKEQ. The V and J ends lost 2 bases and 6 bases, in that order; junction bases with no gene match: 9. The CDR3 sequence: CASSQYLTSGTSNEQFF. The CDR3 region has the DNA TGTGCCAGCAGCCAATATTTGACTAGCGGGACATCCAATGAGCAGTTCTTC.

V and J are TRBV12-3 or TRBV12-4 and TRBJ1-5, with 8 bases lining up with TRBD1. The CDR3 has 13 amino acids. Losses at the gene ends were 5 bases for V and 5 bases for J; bases not matched to a gene: 2. The CDR3 nucleotides read TGTGCCAGCAGTCCGACAGGGGATCAGCCCCAGCATTTT. It specifies CASSPTGDQPQHF.

V gene TRBV15 combines with J gene TRBJ2-5, with D perhaps TRBD2 (7 bases). Germline values: CDR1 LNHNV, CDR2 YYDKDF (reference sequence). This CDR3 is 13 amino acids long. With 5 bases removed from V and 5 bases from J, the gap between germline ends came to 12 bases. The CDR3 DNA follows: TGTGCCACCAGCGGGGGGGGCAGGGAGACCCAGTACTTC. Translating gives CATSGGGRETQYF.

The chain combines TRBV7-2 with TRBJ2-2; TRBD2 matches 10 bases. The CDR3 has 15 amino acids. In germline, CDR1 is SGHTA, CDR2 FQGNSA. V gave up 8 bases and J gave up 4 bases; unmatched junction bases: 7. CDR3: CASSLLAGTTGELFF. CDR3 nucleotide sequence: TGTGCCAGCTCTCTACTAGCGGGGACCACCGGGGAGCTGTTTTTT.

This chain uses TRBV13 with TRBJ2-1; D is unresolved. Per the germline V gene, CDR1 is PRHDT and CDR2 is FYEKMQ (reference sequence). The CDR3 consists of 15 residues. With 5 bases removed from V and 6 bases from J, the gap between germline ends came to 17 bases. CDR3 sequence (DNA): TGTGCCAGCAGCGTCCCGGCCAGATGGGGCAATGAGCAGTTCTTC. Protein: CASSVPARWGNEQFF.

The DNA for the CDR3 is TGTGCCACCAGTGATTTTAATAGCGGCTCCTACAATGAGCAGTTCTTC. It codes for CATSDFNSGSYNEQFF. The V and J genes are TRBV24-1 and TRBJ2-1; possible D gene TRBD2, 6 bases. V shed 1 base and J shed 0 bases, with 9 bases lying between them. The CDR3 is made up of 16 amino acids. Germline V gene sequence: CDR1 KGHDR, CDR2 SFDVKD.

The sample holds one count of this clone. The V gene is TRBV11-3, the J gene TRBJ1-3, with D possibly matching TRBD1 (6 bases). Looked up from germline, CDR1 is SGHNT and CDR2 is YENEEA. The CDR3 contains 17 residues. Trimming took 5 bases from V and 3 from J, leaving 20 bases between them. The DNA for the CDR3 is TGTGCCAGCAGCCGACGGACAGCTCAGAGGGGTGGAAACACCATATATTTT. Its translation: CASSRRTAQRGGNTIYF.